The 19 T cell receptor beta chains reported below all come from one sample, sequenced in a study of CD8 T cells in Susac syndrome. An input of roughly 0.5 to 1 ug of RNA was subjected to reverse transcription using random hexamers. TCRdb itself ran the immunoSEQ multiplex PCR reads through MiXCR, one entry per CDR3 protein. The profile covers approximately 54,000 distinct CDR3 sequences, with around 95% appearing a single time and roughly 0.8% taken by the ten largest. Sequencing input: CD8+ T cells from PBMCs. Every receptor here comes from a human donor with Susac syndrome.

This rearrangement joins TRBV7-9 to TRBJ1-2; the D gene is possibly TRBD1 (5 bases). The CDR3 consists of 14 residues. Germline V CDR1 and CDR2: SEHNR, FQNEAQ (reference sequence). V lost 5 bases, J lost 5 bases, and 15 bases lay in between. The CDR3 sequence is CASSTAGGGYGYTF. The CDR3 nucleotides read TGTGCCAGCAGCACAGCCGGGGGGGGGTATGGCTACACCTTC.

The count of this clonotype is one. The chain links TRBV11-2 to TRBJ2-7; the D is unclear. V lost 4 bases and J lost 3, with 7 bases in between. Germline CDR1 is SGHAT and CDR2 is FQNNGV. This CDR3 is 12 amino acids long. The CDR3 here is CASSSTSYEQYF. Written as DNA, the CDR3 is TGTGCCAGCAGCTCCACAAGCTACGAGCAGTACTTC.

CDR3: CASAMTGSGANVLTF. The CDR3, as DNA: TGTGCCAGCGCTATGACAGGGTCTGGGGCCAACGTCCTGACTTTC. V and J are TRBV7-6 and TRBJ2-6; 7 bases fit TRBD1. V was clipped by 8 bases and J by 1 base; unmatched bases: 5. The germline CDR1 and CDR2 sequences are SGHVS and FNYEAQ. This CDR3 is 15 amino acids long. The whole variable domain, filled in from reference TRBV7-6 and TRBJ2-6, reads GAGVSQSPRYKVTKRGQDVALRCDPISGHVSLYWYRQALGQGPEFLTYFNYEAQQDKSGLPNDRFSAERPEGSISTLTIQRTEQRDSAMYRCASAMTGSGANVLTFGAGSRLTVL.

The chain is built from TRBV6-5 and TRBJ1-3; D is unresolved. The CDR3 length is 12 residues. The V end lost 10 bases, the J end lost 0 bases, and 7 bases lay between the germline ends. Germline lookup yields CDR1 MNHEY and CDR2 SVGAGI. This chain's CDR3 is CATKDSGNTIYF. The CDR3 nucleotides are TGTGCCACCAAAGACTCTGGAAACACCATATATTTT.

The genes are TRBV5-6 and TRBJ2-7, with TRBD2 matching over 10 bases. V lost 3 bases and J lost 3; bases outside the gene matches: 3. CDR1 and CDR2 from the germline V gene are SGHDT and YYEEEE. The length of the CDR3 is 14 residues. The DNA for the CDR3 is TGTGCCAGCAGCTGGACTAGCGGCGTCTACGAGCAGTACTTC. It specifies CASSWTSGVYEQYF. The whole variable domain, remainder taken from reference TRBV5-6 and TRBJ2-7, is DAGVTQSPTHLIKTRGQQVTLRCSPKSGHDTVSWYQQALGQGPQFIFQYYEEEERQRGNFPDRFSGHQFPNYSSELNVNALLLGDSALYLCASSWTSGVYEQYFGPGTRLTVT.

The V call is TRBV6-6, the J call TRBJ1-1; no firm D call. The CDR3 has 13 amino acids. V was trimmed by 5 bases and J by 1 base, leaving 8 bases between them. Per germline, CDR1 MNHNY and CDR2 SVGAGI (reference sequence). The CDR3 DNA is TGTGCCAGCAGTGAGAAGGAGAACACTGAAGCTTTCTTT. As protein: CASSEKENTEAFF.

J is TRBJ2-7 and V is TRBV7-3; D is unclear. CDR3 length: 14 amino acids. Trimming cost V 2 bases and J 3 bases, with 11 bases left between them. Germline CDR1 reads SGHTA; CDR2 reads FQGTGA. The CDR3: CASSLADGIYEQYF. DNA for the CDR3: TGTGCCAGCAGCTTAGCGGACGGAATCTACGAGCAGTACTTC. Supplemented by reference TRBV7-3 and TRBJ2-7, the full variable domain reads GAGVSQTPSNKVTEKGKYVELRCDPISGHTALYWYRQSLGQGPEFLIYFQGTGAADDSGLPNDRFFAVRPEGSVSTLKIQRTERGDSAVYLCASSLADGIYEQYFGPGTRLTVT.

The chain has TRBV29-1 and TRBJ1-2; TRBD1 is a possible D gene (5 bases). Trimming removed 4 bases at V and 4 bases at J, with 10 bases between. The CDR3 has 12 amino acids. The germline V gene has CDR1 SQVTM and CDR2 ANQGSEA. CDR3 DNA sequence: TGCAGCGTTGCGGGGGGAACCTATGGCTACACCTTC. It specifies CSVAGGTYGYTF.

V and J are TRBV4-1 and TRBJ2-2; tentative D call: TRBD1 (5 bases). Trimming removed 0 bases from V and 4 bases from J, with 6 bases in between. The CDR3 consists of 14 residues. Germline V gene lookup returns CDR1 MGHRA and CDR2 YSYEKL. The CDR3 here is CASSQEGATGELFF. The CDR3 DNA reads TGCGCCAGCAGCCAAGAAGGGGCCACCGGGGAGCTGTTTTTT.

The chain links TRBV21-1 to TRBJ2-2; the table calls TRBD2, which could not be checked here. TRBV21-1 is reported as a pseudogene. CDR3 length: 18 amino acids. Written as DNA, the CDR3 is TGTGCCAGCAGCTGGGGACTAGCGTGGAGGCTCGACACCGGGGAGCTGTTTTTT. Protein sequence: CASSWGLAWRLDTGELFF.

The J gene is TRBJ2-7, the V gene TRBV12-3 or TRBV12-4; 7 bases are shared with TRBD1. The CDR3 runs 15 residues. V lost 1 base, J lost 2 bases, and 5 bases stayed unmatched. The CDR3: CASSLVPQGPYEQYF. The CDR3 DNA reads as TGTGCCAGCAGTTTAGTTCCACAGGGGCCCTACGAGCAGTACTTC.

The chain couples TRBV20-1 to TRBJ1-2; D remains ambiguous. The germline gives CDR1 DFQATT, CDR2 SNEGSKA (reference sequence). There are 13 residues in the CDR3. V gave up 4 bases and J gave up 3 bases, with 12 bases separating them. This CDR3 reads CSATRTDYYGYTF. In DNA, the CDR3 is TGCAGTGCTACCCGGACCGACTACTATGGCTACACCTTC.

The V gene is TRBV7-9, the J gene TRBJ2-1; D remains ambiguous. CDR3 size: 14 residues. The germline V gene has CDR1 SEHNR and CDR2 FQNEAQ (reference sequence). The V end was cut by 5 bases, the J end by 10 bases, with 18 bases between. CDR3 DNA sequence: TGTGCCAGCAGCCCCAGGACCCGTGCCCTCGAGCAGTTCTTC. Translated: CASSPRTRALEQFF.

V is TRBV9 and J is TRBJ2-1; D is undetermined. V dropped 4 bases and J dropped 10 bases, with 9 bases sitting between them. The CDR3 sequence is 11 residues long. The V gene's germline CDR1 is SGDLS and CDR2 YYNGEE. CDR3 sequence (DNA): TGTGCCAGCAGCCCCGACTCCGAGCAGTTCTTC. It translates to CASSPDSEQFF.

This clonotype was seen only a few times. CDR3 loop: CATRLGSRDRPYEQYF. DNA for the CDR3: TGTGCCACCCGACTAGGGAGCCGGGACCGACCCTACGAGCAGTACTTC. The chain is built from TRBV7-8 and TRBJ2-7; the D gene is possibly TRBD2 (6 bases). This CDR3 spans 16 amino acids. Germline lookup yields CDR1 SGHVS and CDR2 FQNEAQ. Trimming removed 10 bases from V and 2 bases from J, with 24 bases in between.

The genes are TRBV29-1 and TRBJ2-1; the match to TRBD1 covers 8 bases. From germline, CDR1 is SQVTM and CDR2 ANQGSEA. With V trimmed by 6 bases and J by 5 bases, 9 bases remained unmatched. The CDR3 is 14 residues long. The CDR3 is CSVDPGQGDNEQFF. The CDR3 DNA follows: TGCAGCGTCGACCCCGGACAGGGAGACAATGAGCAGTTCTTC.

The chain has TRBV27 and TRBJ2-1; no clear D. The CDR3 is 13 amino acids. Germline CDR1 is MNHEY and CDR2 is SMNVEV (reference sequence). Trimming took 5 bases from V and 10 from J, leaving 15 bases between them. The CDR3 protein is CASSPPSRWEQFF. In DNA, the CDR3 is TGTGCCAGCAGTCCCCCGAGCCGCTGGGAGCAGTTCTTC.

The chain carries TRBV20-1 and TRBJ2-3; 9 nucleotides line up with TRBD2. The CDR3 is 15 amino acids. Losses at the gene ends were 5 bases for V and 1 base for J; bases not matched to a gene: 7. Germline V gene sequence: CDR1 DFQATT, CDR2 SNEGSKA (reference sequence). CDR3 DNA sequence: TGCAGTGCTCCCGGCAAGCGGGGGGGCACAGATACGCAGTATTTT. Protein sequence: CSAPGKRGGTDTQYF.

The chain couples TRBV29-1 to TRBJ2-3, with TRBD1 identical over 8 bases. The CDR3 is made up of 16 amino acids. The trim removed 2 bases at V and 4 bases at J, leaving 11 bases unmatched. CDR1 is SQVTM, CDR2 ANQGSEA, per germline. The CDR3 DNA reads TGCAGCGTTGAAAGCCCACGACAGGGGAGCTCAGATACGCAGTATTTT. Translated: CSVESPRQGSSDTQYF.